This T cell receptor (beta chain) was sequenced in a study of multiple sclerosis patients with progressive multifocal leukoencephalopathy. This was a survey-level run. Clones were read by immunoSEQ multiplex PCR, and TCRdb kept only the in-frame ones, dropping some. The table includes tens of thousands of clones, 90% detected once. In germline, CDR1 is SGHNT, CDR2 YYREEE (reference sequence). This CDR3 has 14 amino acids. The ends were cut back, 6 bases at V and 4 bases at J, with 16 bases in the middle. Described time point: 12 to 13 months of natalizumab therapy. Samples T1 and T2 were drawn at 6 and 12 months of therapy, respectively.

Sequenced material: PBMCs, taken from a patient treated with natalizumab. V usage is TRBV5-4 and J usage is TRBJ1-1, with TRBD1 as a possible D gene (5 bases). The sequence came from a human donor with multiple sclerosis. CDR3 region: CASTIWGGGTEAFF. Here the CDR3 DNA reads TGTGCCAGCACCATATGGGGGGGAGGCACTGAAGCTTTCTTT.